The next 24 T cell receptor beta chains were all read from a single sample in a study of T cell responses to AZD1222 COVID-19 vaccine (dated by TCRdb to about 2021). Library construction relied on the immunoSEQ multiplex PCR assay. In its TCRdb copy, this immuneACCESS table keeps in-frame sequences only and misses some clones. Where compared with another copy, unresolved V genes explain less than half of these, and the others have no known cause. The sample profile shows about 160,000 clones; 85% to 95% of them were found once. The biggest ten clones account for approximately 0.88% of the sample. What this sample's time point label stands for: baseline before first vaccination. Material: peripheral blood, obtained on day 0 of AZD1222 vaccination. The receptors derive from an adult in good health.

This chain connects TRBV7-2 to TRBJ1-6; TRBD1 matches at 7 bases. V gave up 8 bases and J gave up 7 bases; unmatched junction bases: 8. The CDR3 totals 14 residues. Germline assignment: CDR1 SGHTA and CDR2 FQGNSA. As DNA, the CDR3 is TGTGCCAGCGGGAAACAGGGGATGAATTCACCCCTCCACTTT. This codes for CASGKQGMNSPLHF.

The chain has TRBV18 and TRBJ1-1; 8 bases are shared with TRBD1. The CDR3 runs 16 residues. CDR1 KGHSH and CDR2 LQKENI come from the germline V gene. The trim removed 1 base at V and 5 bases at J, leaving 9 bases unmatched. The CDR3 DNA follows: TGTGCCAGCTCACCACGACTAGGACAGGGAGAAACTGAAGCTTTCTTT. It is translated as CASSPRLGQGETEAFF.

The V and J genes are TRBV29-1 and TRBJ1-2, with 9 bases that match TRBD1. The junction had 5 bases not matched to a gene; V was cut back by 5 bases and J by 4 bases. Germline CDR1 reads SQVTM; CDR2 reads ANQGSEA. This CDR3 region has 13 residues. CDR3 region: CSVLGTGPYGYTF. The CDR3 bases are TGCAGCGTTTTAGGGACAGGGCCCTATGGCTACACCTTC.

J is TRBJ2-2 and V is TRBV20-1; D ambiguous. Trimming removed 3 bases at V and 8 bases at J, with 10 bases between. The CDR3 has 12 residues. Germline values: CDR1 DFQATT, CDR2 SNEGSKA (reference sequence). In DNA, the CDR3 is TGCAGTGCTAGTGCTTCGGCAGGGGAGCTGTTTTTT. This encodes CSASASAGELFF.

This clone has just one count. The chain recombines TRBV7-2 with TRBJ1-3, with unresolved D. The CDR3 spans 15 residues. Trimming pared 5 bases from V and 3 bases from J, leaving 14 bases between. Germline CDR1 is SGHTA and CDR2 is FQGNSA. CDR3 amino acids: CASSREGWSGNTIYF. CDR3 DNA: TGTGCCAGCAGCCGTGAGGGCTGGAGTGGAAACACCATATATTTT.

This clone came up once. The chain is built from TRBV6-5 and TRBJ1-2, with D unclear. The CDR3 has 12 residues. Trimming left V 6 bases short and J 2 bases short, with 7 bases between. Per the germline V gene, CDR1 is MNHEY and CDR2 is SVGAGI. For the CDR3, the DNA is TGTGCCAGCAGGCGCCCCAACTATGGCTACACCTTC. Its translation: CASRRPNYGYTF.

The genes are TRBV5-8 and TRBJ2-3, with 10 nucleotides matching TRBD2. The CDR3 length is 18 residues. V gave up 3 bases and J gave up 2 bases; unmatched junction bases: 12. CDR1 and CDR2 (germline): SGHTS, YDEGEE. CDR3 region: CASSSQGVAGGITDTQYF. CDR3 nucleotide sequence: TGTGCCAGCAGCTCCCAGGGGGTAGCGGGGGGCATCACAGATACGCAGTATTTT.

V is TRBV11-1 and J is TRBJ2-5, with 8 bases fitting TRBD1. The germline V gene has CDR1 SGHAT and CDR2 FQDESV (reference sequence). V dropped 5 bases and J dropped 4; count of bases not matched to a gene: 9. The CDR3 has 15 amino acids. The CDR3 reads CASSHQGARGETQYF. The CDR3 DNA sequence: TGTGCCAGCAGCCACCAGGGGGCCAGGGGAGAGACCCAGTACTTC.

J is TRBJ1-3 and V is TRBV29-1; D remains unclear. CDR1 SQVTM and CDR2 ANQGSEA come from the germline V gene. Trimming took off 6 bases at V and 2 bases at J, with 5 bases between the two ends. CDR3 length: 11 amino acids. The DNA of the CDR3 is TGCAGCGTCGTGGCTGGAAACACCATATATTTT. It translates to CSVVAGNTIYF.

The rearrangement uses TRBV4-2 and TRBJ2-5; no firm D call. The germline V gene encodes CDR1 LGHNA and CDR2 YNFKEQ. Between the trimmed V and J ends, which lost 1 base and 5 bases, there was a span of 14 bases. This CDR3 is built from 15 residues. CDR3 coding DNA: TGTGCCAGCAGCCAAGTCGGTAGGGCCCAGGAGACCCAGTACTTC. Translating it yields CASSQVGRAQETQYF.

Regarding this clone: The junction departs from the called germline gene at one end, perhaps through a read error. This chain links TRBV20-1 with TRBJ2-3; D not resolved. The CDR3 runs to 11 residues. CDR1 DFQATT and CDR2 SNEGSKA come from the germline V gene (reference sequence). Written as DNA, the CDR3 is TGCAGTGCTAGTTCGGACCTCAATCGGGATTTT. Amino acid sequence: CSASSDLNRDF.

The rearrangement joins TRBV9 to TRBJ1-2; 10 nucleotides match TRBD1. This CDR3 has 14 amino acids. Trimming removed 2 bases from V and 8 bases from J; junction bases left unmatched: 6. CDR1 SGDLS and CDR2 YYNGEE come from the germline V gene. The CDR3 bases are TGTGCCAGCAGCGTCACCGGGACAGGGGTCGGCTACACCTTC. It yields the protein CASSVTGTGVGYTF.

The chain couples TRBV25-1 to TRBJ1-2; D not certain. V was cut by 3 bases and J by 2 bases, with 4 bases left in between. CDR1 and CDR2 (germline): MGHDK, SYGVNS. This CDR3 is 12 amino acids long. CDR3 in DNA: TGTGCCAGCAGTGACGTCAACTATGGCTACACCTTC. Translation gives CASSDVNYGYTF.

This chain joins TRBV12-5 and TRBJ1-3, with a weak D call TRBD1 (5 bases). The CDR3 covers 16 residues. The germline V gene has CDR1 LGHNT and CDR2 FRNRAP. With 4 bases removed from V and 2 bases from J, the gap between germline ends came to 15 bases. CDR3 protein: CASGSHDRAAGNTIYF. CDR3 bases: TGTGCTAGTGGTTCACACGACAGAGCAGCTGGAAACACCATATATTTT.

This chain joins TRBV4-2 and TRBJ1-3; tentatively, D is TRBD1 (6 bases). This CDR3 spans 16 amino acids. Deletions cut 6 bases from V and 0 bases from J, with 15 bases between. Germline CDR1 reads LGHNA; CDR2 reads YNFKEQ. The CDR3, as DNA: TGTGCCAGCAGTCGACCCGGACAGTTCTCTGGAAACACCATATATTTT. This sequence encodes CASSRPGQFSGNTIYF.

This chain links TRBV5-6 with TRBJ2-7; tentatively, D is TRBD1 (9 bases). The V end lost 2 bases, the J end lost 6 bases, and 18 bases lay between the germline ends. Germline V gives CDR1 SGHDT, CDR2 YYEEEE. This CDR3 comprises 15 residues. CDR3 DNA: TGTGCCAGCAGCTTCGGGAGGGACAGGGTCTCCGAGCAGTACTTC. Protein: CASSFGRDRVSEQYF.

This rearrangement joins TRBV7-3 to TRBJ2-1, with TRBD2 identical over 8 bases. Per germline, CDR1 SGHTA and CDR2 FQGTGA. The CDR3 loop spans 14 amino acids. V was clipped by 1 base and J by 9 bases; unmatched bases: 5. The DNA of the CDR3 is TGTGCCAGCAGCTTAAGCGGGGGGTTTAGTGAGCAGTTCTTC. Translated, it gives CASSLSGGFSEQFF.

This rearrangement joins TRBV24-1 to TRBJ2-3; the D gene is possibly TRBD2 (5 bases). Trimming removed 1 base at V and 2 bases at J, with 9 bases between. The CDR3 is 15 amino acids. Germline values: CDR1 KGHDR, CDR2 SFDVKD. CDR3 loop: CATSDFGRATDTQYF. CDR3 sequence (DNA): TGTGCCACCAGTGATTTCGGGCGGGCCACAGATACGCAGTATTTT.

CDR3 in DNA: TGTGCCAGCAGTTCGCAGGGGAAGAACACTGAAGCTTTCTTT. Its translation: CASSSQGKNTEAFF. The genes are TRBV6-5 and TRBJ1-1; D might be TRBD1 (6 bases). V lost 4 bases and J 1 base, leaving 10 bases between the germline ends. The CDR3 loop spans 14 amino acids. Germline V lookup: CDR1 MNHEY, CDR2 SVGAGI.

This sequence joins TRBV19 and TRBJ1-1, with a possible D match to TRBD1 (5 bases). The CDR3 is 15 amino acids. Germline V gives CDR1 LNHDA, CDR2 SQIVND (reference sequence). V was pared by 6 bases and J by 4 bases, with 18 bases between. This CDR3 reads CASRTQGARGTEAFF. The CDR3 bases are TGTGCCAGTAGAACGCAAGGAGCAAGGGGCACTGAAGCTTTCTTT.

The chain carries TRBV19 and TRBJ1-1, with a weak D call TRBD1 (5 bases). V was clipped by 3 bases and J by 6 bases, with 17 bases between them. Germline V gene lookup returns CDR1 LNHDA and CDR2 SQIVND (reference sequence). CDR3 length: 15 residues. This CDR3 is CASSILPRGRAEAFF. CDR3 in DNA: TGTGCCAGTAGTATCCTACCCCGGGGCCGGGCTGAAGCTTTCTTT.

CDR3 sequence reads: CASGEAGTLGNEQFF. The CDR3 DNA reads as TGTGCCAGCGGAGAGGCCGGGACTCTGGGGAATGAGCAGTTCTTC. V and J are TRBV6-4 and TRBJ2-1, with D maybe TRBD2 (6 bases). The germline gives CDR1 MRHNA, CDR2 SNTAGT. CDR3 length equals 15 residues. Trimming cost V 8 bases and J 7 bases, with 21 bases left between them.

The V and J genes are TRBV9 and TRBJ2-3, with D perhaps TRBD2 (5 bases). Germline values: CDR1 SGDLS, CDR2 YYNGEE. V was trimmed by 7 bases and J by 0 bases, leaving 12 bases between them. This CDR3 contains 14 residues. The DNA for the CDR3 is TGTGCCAGCGACGAACGGGGAAGCACAGATACGCAGTATTTT. Encoded protein: CASDERGSTDTQYF.

The chain combines TRBV29-1 with TRBJ2-3; 13 bases line up with TRBD2. The CDR3 is made up of 14 amino acids. V shed 7 bases, J shed 0 bases, and the junction held 1 base outside the gene matches. The germline gives CDR1 SQVTM, CDR2 ANQGSEA. In DNA, the CDR3 is TGCAGCGCGGGACTAGCGGGGAGCACAGATACGCAGTATTTT. Encoded protein: CSAGLAGSTDTQYF.